A few counts support the clone carrying this T cell receptor beta chain. Antigen specificity is unknown. Total RNA was extracted at no less than 5 micrograms per sample. This entry is derived from a study of blood T cells in healthy people across ages. Study findings and constraints: A roughly linear fall in TCR beta diversity per million T cells was seen with increasing age. Among long-lived donors, naive CD4+ cells were more numerous and diversity higher than in aged donors.

Germline loops: CDR1 LNHDA, CDR2 SQIVND (reference sequence). This CDR3 is built from 12 residues. The V end lost 6 bases, the J end lost 7 bases, and 12 bases lay between the germline ends. Sample-barcoded 5' priming and a J-beta primer mix drove a second PCR of roughly 6 to 12 cycles. TCRdb fed the 5' RACE reads into MiXCR, producing one record per CDR3 protein. The sample has about 720,000 distinct CDR3 sequences, about 24% seen once; the top ten hold about 22%. This sequence joins TRBV19 and TRBJ2-5; no reliable D call. The sequenced sample was blood. The source is a man aged 65-85 years in good health. Here the CDR3 reads CASSPVAGTQYF. For the CDR3, the DNA is TGTGCCAGTAGCCCAGTTGCTGGGACCCAGTACTTC.